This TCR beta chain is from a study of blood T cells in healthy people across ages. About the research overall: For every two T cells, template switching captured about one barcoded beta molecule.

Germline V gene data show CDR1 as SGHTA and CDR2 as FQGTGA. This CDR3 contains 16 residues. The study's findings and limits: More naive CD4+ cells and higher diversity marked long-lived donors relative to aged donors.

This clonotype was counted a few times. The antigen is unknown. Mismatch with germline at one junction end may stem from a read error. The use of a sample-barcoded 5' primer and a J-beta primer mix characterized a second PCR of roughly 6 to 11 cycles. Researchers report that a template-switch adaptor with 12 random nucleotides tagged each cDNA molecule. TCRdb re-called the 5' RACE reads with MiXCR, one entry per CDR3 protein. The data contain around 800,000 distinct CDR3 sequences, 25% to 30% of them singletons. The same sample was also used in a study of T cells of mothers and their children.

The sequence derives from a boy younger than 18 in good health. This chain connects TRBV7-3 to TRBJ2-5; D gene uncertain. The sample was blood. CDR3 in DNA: TGTGCCAGCAGCTTAATGGACCTCGATACCCAAGAGACCCTGTACTTC. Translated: CASSLMDLDTQETLYF.